Listed here are 10 T cell receptor beta chains from one sample, sequenced in a study of regulatory T cells in long-lasting Graves disease. Both iRepertoire HTBI primers and Arm-PCR of CDR3 regions were used to build the TCR beta libraries. TCRdb reanalysed the multiplex PCR reads using MiXCR and keeps one entry per CDR3 protein. The sample lists some 300,000 distinct CDR3 sequences; 20% to 25% were seen once. Regarding time point: persistent/refractory GD, antithyroid drugs over 5 years with positive TRAb. PBMC-extracted RNA yielded the TCR library. The sample was peripheral blood mononuclear cells (PBMCs), taken when the disease was refractory, from a patient treated with antithyroid drugs. Source of these receptors: a female donor with Graves disease.

At least ten counts were recorded for this clonotype. V usage is TRBV2 and J usage is TRBJ2-2; the D gene is possibly TRBD2 (5 bases). The CDR3 is 13 residues long. CDR1 and CDR2 from the germline V gene are SNHLY and FYNNEI. Trimming stripped 3 bases from V and 5 bases from J, with 7 bases between. The CDR3: CASSEVATGELFF. Here the CDR3 DNA reads TGTGCCAGCAGTGAGGTAGCGACCGGGGAGCTGTTTTTT.

In the case of this clonotype: Since a much larger clone is just one base distant, this may be a read error. V gene TRBV7-2 combines with J gene TRBJ2-2, with D possibly called TRBD1 or TRBD2 (6 bases each). Germline CDR1 is SGHTA and CDR2 is FQGNSA. The CDR3 is 16 amino acids. The CDR3 bases are TGTGCCAGCGGCGCGAACAGGGAGGATTTCACCGGGGAGCTGCTTTTT. This sequence encodes CASGANREDFTGELLF.

This chain links TRBV10-3 with TRBJ1-3; D remains ambiguous. Looked up from germline, CDR1 is ENHRY and CDR2 is SYGVKD. Between the trimmed V and J ends, which lost 0 bases and 2 bases, there was a span of 11 bases. This CDR3 contains 16 residues. The CDR3 loop is CAISESGGIAGNTIYF. CDR3 DNA sequence: TGTGCCATCAGTGAGTCAGGAGGAATTGCTGGAAACACCATATATTTT.

The chain couples TRBV20-1 to TRBJ1-1, with D uncertain. Trimming left V 3 bases short and J 1 base short, with 15 bases between. CDR1 and CDR2 from the germline V gene are DFQATT and SNEGSKA (reference sequence). This CDR3 comprises 15 residues. DNA for the CDR3: TGCAGTGCTAGGGTCCCAGCCGTGAGGAACACTGAAGCTTTCTTT. This codes for CSARVPAVRNTEAFF.

This clonotype has ten or more counts. CDR3 coding DNA: TGTGCCAGCAGCTTAGGCGGGGCGAACACTGAAGCTTTCTTT. Protein: CASSLGGANTEAFF. The V call is TRBV7-2, the J call TRBJ1-1, with D maybe TRBD1 (5 bases). Germline V gene data show CDR1 as SGHTA and CDR2 as FQGNSA. The CDR3 spans 14 residues. Trimming stripped 1 base from V and 1 base from J, with 7 bases between.

The sample holds a few counts of this clonotype. The V gene is TRBV7-9, the J gene TRBJ1-2; no clear D gene. Germline CDR1 is SEHNR and CDR2 is FQNEAQ (reference sequence). This CDR3 contains 15 residues. V shed 5 bases and J shed 3 bases, with 16 bases lying between them. The CDR3 nucleotides are TGTGCCAGCAGCCCAACAAATACACAATACTATGGCTACACCTTC. This encodes CASSPTNTQYYGYTF.

The rearrangement uses TRBV5-5 and TRBJ2-7, with D perhaps TRBD1 or TRBD2 (6 bases each). The V gene's germline CDR1 is SGHKS and CDR2 YYEKEE (reference sequence). V was trimmed by 4 bases and J by 2 bases, leaving 19 bases between them. CDR3 size: 16 residues. CDR3 sequence: CASSGGPGGNAYEQYF. DNA for the CDR3: TGTGCCAGCAGCGGGGGTCCCGGGGGCAATGCCTACGAGCAGTACTTC.

This clonotype has more than one count but fewer than ten. The gene calls are TRBV20-1 and TRBJ2-5; the match to TRBD1 covers 10 bases. With 0 bases clipped from V and 0 bases from J, the junction kept 13 bases outside the gene matches. The CDR3 covers 19 residues. Per germline, CDR1 DFQATT and CDR2 SNEGSKA (reference sequence). The CDR3 bases are TGCAGTGCTAGAGATGGGCTGACAGGGGGCATCCCCGACCAAGAGACCCAGTACTTC. Translated: CSARDGLTGGIPDQETQYF.

This clonotype was seen a few times. V is TRBV11-2 and J is TRBJ2-2; 9 positions match TRBD1. The CDR3 loop spans 17 amino acids. The ends lost 2 bases at V and 1 base at J; junction bases unmatched: 5. Germline CDR1 reads SGHAT; CDR2 reads FQNNGV. The CDR3 protein is CASSLRSGQGNTGELFF. CDR3 in DNA: TGTGCCAGCAGCTTAAGGTCGGGACAGGGGAACACCGGGGAGCTGTTTTTT.

Turning to this clonotype: A read error is likely here: a far larger clone is one base away. The V call is TRBV9, the J call TRBJ1-4, with 7 positions matching TRBD1. The germline V gene has CDR1 SGDLS and CDR2 YYNGEE. The length of the CDR3 is 16 residues. The DNA for the CDR3 is TGTGCCAGCAGCCAAGACAGGGCTCCACTTAATGGAAAACTGTTTTTT. Translated, it gives CASSQDRAPLNGKLFF.